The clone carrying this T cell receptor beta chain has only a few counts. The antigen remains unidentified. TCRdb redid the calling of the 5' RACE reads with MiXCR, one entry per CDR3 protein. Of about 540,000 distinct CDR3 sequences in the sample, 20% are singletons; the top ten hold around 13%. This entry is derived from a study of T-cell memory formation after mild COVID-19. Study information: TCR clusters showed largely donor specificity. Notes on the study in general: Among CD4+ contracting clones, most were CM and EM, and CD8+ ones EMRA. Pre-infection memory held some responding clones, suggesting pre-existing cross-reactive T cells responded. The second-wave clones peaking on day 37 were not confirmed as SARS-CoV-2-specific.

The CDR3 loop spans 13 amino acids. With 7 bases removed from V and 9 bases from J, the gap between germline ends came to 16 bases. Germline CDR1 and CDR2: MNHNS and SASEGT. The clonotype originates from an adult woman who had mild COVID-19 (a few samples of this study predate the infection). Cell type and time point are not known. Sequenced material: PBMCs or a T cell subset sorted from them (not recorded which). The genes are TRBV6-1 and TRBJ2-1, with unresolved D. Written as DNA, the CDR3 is TGTGCCAGCACCCCCGTGGAAGTTGGTGAGCAGTTCTTC. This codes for CASTPVEVGEQFF.